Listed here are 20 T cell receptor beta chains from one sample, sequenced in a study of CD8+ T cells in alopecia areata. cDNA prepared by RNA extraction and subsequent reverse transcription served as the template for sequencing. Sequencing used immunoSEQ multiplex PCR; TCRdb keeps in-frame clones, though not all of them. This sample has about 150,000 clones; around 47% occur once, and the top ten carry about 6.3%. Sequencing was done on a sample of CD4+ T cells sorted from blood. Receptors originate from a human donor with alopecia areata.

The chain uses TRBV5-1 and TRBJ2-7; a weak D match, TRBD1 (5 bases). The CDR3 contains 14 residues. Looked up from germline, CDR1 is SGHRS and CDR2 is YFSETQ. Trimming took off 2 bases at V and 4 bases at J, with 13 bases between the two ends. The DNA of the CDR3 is TGCGCCAGCAGCTTTTCGGCCAGGGAATACGAGCAGTACTTC. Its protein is CASSFSAREYEQYF.

The CDR3 nucleotides are TGCAGCGTTGAAGTTCCTCTTAATGAAAAACTGTTTTTT. This encodes CSVEVPLNEKLFF. The chain uses TRBV29-1 and TRBJ1-4; D unresolved. With 1 base removed from V and 4 bases from J, the gap between germline ends came to 7 bases. This CDR3 is 13 amino acids long. Germline V lookup: CDR1 SQVTM, CDR2 ANQGSEA.

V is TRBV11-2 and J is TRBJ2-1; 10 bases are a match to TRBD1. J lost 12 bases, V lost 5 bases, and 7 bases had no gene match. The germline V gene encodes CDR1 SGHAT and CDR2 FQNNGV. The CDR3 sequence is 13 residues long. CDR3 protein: CASSRDRGHPQFF. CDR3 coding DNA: TGTGCCAGCAGCCGGGACAGGGGACACCCGCAGTTCTTC.

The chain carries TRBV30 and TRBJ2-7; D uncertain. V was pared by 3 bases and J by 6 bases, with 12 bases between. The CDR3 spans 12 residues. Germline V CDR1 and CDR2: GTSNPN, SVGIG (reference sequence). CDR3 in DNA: TGTGCCTGGAGCCTAGTCGGGCTCGAGCAGTACTTC. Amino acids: CAWSLVGLEQYF.

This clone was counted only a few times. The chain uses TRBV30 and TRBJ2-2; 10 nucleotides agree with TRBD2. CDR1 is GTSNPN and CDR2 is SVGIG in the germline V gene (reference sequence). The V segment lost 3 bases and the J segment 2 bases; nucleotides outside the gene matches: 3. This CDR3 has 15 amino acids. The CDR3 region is CAWRRTSGNTGELFF. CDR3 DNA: TGTGCCTGGAGACGGACTAGCGGTAACACCGGGGAGCTGTTTTTT.

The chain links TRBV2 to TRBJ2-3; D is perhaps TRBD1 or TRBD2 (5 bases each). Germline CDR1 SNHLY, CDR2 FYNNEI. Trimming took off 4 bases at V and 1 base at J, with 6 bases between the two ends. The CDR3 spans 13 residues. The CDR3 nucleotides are TGTGCCAGCAGTGTGGGGGGCACAGATACGCAGTATTTT. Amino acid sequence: CASSVGGTDTQYF.

The DNA for the CDR3 is TGTGCCAGCGGACTAGAAGGGACAGATACGCAGTATTTT. This encodes CASGLEGTDTQYF. The V and J genes are TRBV7-9 and TRBJ2-3, with 7 bases identical to TRBD2. J was trimmed by 3 bases and V by 8 bases; bases with no gene match: 5. The CDR3 covers 13 residues. CDR1 SEHNR and CDR2 FQNEAQ come from the germline V gene (reference sequence).

The CDR3 sequence is CASSVPAGAVDTQYF. As DNA, the CDR3 is TGTGCCAGCAGCGTCCCAGCGGGAGCGGTAGATACGCAGTATTTT. This chain joins TRBV9 and TRBJ2-3; 8 bases match TRBD2. CDR1 is SGDLS, CDR2 YYNGEE, per germline. The CDR3 has 15 amino acids. V trimming: 2 bases; J trimming: 5 bases; junction bases outside the gene matches: 7. The variable domain in full, completed from reference TRBV9 and TRBJ2-3, reads DSGVTQTPKHLITATGQRVTLRCSPRSGDLSVYWYQQSLDQGLQFLIQYYNGEERAKGNILERFSAQQFPDLHSELNLSSLELGDSALYFCASSVPAGAVDTQYFGPGTRLTVL.

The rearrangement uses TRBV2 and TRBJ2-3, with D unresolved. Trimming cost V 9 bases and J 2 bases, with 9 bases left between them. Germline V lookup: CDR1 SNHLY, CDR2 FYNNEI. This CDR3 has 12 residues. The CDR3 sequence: CASRSPTDTQYF. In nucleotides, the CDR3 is TGTGCCAGTCGGAGTCCCACAGATACGCAGTATTTT.

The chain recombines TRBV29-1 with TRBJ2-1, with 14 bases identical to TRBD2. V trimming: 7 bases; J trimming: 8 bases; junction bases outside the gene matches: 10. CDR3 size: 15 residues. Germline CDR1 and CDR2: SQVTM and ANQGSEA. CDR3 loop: CSASTSGRAMDEQFF. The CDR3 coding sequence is TGCAGCGCCTCGACTAGCGGGAGGGCCATGGATGAGCAGTTCTTC.

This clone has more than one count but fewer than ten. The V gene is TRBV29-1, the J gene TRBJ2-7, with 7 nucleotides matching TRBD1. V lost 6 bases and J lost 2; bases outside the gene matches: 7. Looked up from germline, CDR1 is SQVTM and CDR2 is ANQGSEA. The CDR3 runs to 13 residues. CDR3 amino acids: CSVRQGRPYEQYF. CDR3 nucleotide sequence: TGCAGCGTCCGACAGGGTCGACCCTACGAGCAGTACTTC.

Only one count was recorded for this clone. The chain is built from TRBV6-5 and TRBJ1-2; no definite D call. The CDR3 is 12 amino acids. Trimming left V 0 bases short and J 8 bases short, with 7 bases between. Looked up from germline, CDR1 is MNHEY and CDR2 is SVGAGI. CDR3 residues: CASSYSGVGYTF. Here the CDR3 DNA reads TGTGCCAGCAGTTACTCCGGGGTCGGCTACACCTTC.

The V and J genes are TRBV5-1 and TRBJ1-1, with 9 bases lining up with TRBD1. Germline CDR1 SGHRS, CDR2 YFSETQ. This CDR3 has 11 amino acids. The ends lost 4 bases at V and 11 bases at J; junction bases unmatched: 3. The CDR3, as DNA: TGCGCCAGCAGCCCAGGACAGGGGGCTTTCTTT. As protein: CASSPGQGAFF.

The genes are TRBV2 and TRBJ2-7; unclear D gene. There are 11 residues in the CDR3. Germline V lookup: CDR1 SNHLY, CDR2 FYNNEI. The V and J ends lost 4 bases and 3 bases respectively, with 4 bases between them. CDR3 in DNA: TGTGCCAGCAGTGTCTTCTACGAGCAGTACTTC. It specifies CASSVFYEQYF. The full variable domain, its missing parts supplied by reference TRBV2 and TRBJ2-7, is EPEVTQTPSHQVTQMGQEVILRCVPISNHLYFYWYRQILGQKVEFLVSFYNNEISEKSEIFDDQFSVERPDGSNFTLKIRSTKLEDSAMYFCASSVFYEQYFGPGTRLTVT.

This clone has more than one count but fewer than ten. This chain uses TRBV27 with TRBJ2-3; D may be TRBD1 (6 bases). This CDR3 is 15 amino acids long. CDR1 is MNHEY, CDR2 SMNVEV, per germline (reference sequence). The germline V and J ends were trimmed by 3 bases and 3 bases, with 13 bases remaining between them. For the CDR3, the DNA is TGTGCCAGCAGTTTCAGGGGCCCCTTGACAGATACGCAGTATTTT. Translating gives CASSFRGPLTDTQYF.

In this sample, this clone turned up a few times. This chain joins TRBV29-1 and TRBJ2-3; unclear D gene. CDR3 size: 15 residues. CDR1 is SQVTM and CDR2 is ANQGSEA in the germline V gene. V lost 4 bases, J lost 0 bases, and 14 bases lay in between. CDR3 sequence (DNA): TGCAGCGTTGCGTGGGTTGTCTCGAGCACAGATACGCAGTATTTT. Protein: CSVAWVVSSTDTQYF.

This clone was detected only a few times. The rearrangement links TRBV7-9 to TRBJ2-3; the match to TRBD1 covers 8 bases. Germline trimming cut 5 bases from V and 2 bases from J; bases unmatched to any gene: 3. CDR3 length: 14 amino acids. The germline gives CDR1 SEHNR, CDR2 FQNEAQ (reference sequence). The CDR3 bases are TGTGCCAGCAGCCGGGACAGGAACACAGATACGCAGTATTTT. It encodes CASSRDRNTDTQYF.

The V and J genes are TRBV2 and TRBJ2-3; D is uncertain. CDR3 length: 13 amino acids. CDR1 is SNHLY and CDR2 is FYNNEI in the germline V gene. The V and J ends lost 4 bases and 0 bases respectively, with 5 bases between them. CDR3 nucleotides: TGTGCCAGCAGTGTTTCGAGCACAGATACGCAGTATTTT. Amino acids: CASSVSSTDTQYF.

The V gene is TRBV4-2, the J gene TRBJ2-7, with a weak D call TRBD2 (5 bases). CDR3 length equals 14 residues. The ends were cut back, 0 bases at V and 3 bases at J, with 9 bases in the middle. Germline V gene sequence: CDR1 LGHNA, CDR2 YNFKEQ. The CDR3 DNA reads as TGTGCCAGCAGCCAAGAATTGACTATCTACGAGCAGTACTTC. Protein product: CASSQELTIYEQYF.

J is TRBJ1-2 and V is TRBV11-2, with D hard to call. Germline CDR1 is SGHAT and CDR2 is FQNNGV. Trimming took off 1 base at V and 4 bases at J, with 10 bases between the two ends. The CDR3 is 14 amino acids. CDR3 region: CASSLAPQAYGYTF. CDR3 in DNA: TGTGCCAGCAGCTTAGCCCCCCAGGCCTATGGCTACACCTTC.